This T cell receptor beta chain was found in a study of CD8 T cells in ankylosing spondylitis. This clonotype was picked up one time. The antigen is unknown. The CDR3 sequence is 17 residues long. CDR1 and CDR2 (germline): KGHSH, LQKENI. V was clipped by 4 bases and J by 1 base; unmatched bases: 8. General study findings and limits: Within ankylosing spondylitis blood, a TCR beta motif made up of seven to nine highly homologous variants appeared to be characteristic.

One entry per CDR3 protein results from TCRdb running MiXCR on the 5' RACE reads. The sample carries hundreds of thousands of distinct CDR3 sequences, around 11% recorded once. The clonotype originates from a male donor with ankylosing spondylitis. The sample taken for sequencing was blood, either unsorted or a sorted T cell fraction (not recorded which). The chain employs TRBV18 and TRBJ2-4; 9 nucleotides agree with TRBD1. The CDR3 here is CASSLLSGTGAKNIQYF. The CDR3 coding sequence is TGTGCCAGCTCACTACTTTCCGGGACAGGGGCCAAAAACATTCAGTACTTC.